This paragraph covers one T cell receptor (beta chain) sequence. Germline lookup yields CDR1 SGHRS and CDR2 YFSETQ. The CDR3 loop spans 17 amino acids. The ends lost 4 bases at V and 3 bases at J; junction bases unmatched: 10. The data belong to a study of OX40 agonist ivuxolimab in advanced cancers. The method was immunoSEQ multiplex PCR; TCRdb's version includes in-frame clones alone and lacks a portion of them. The table includes 60,000 to 90,000 clones, around 90% detected once. Specimen: CD4+ or CD8+ T cells sorted from blood, collected in a trial of the OX40 agonist ivuxolimab. The rearrangement links TRBV5-1 to TRBJ2-1, with 10 bases matching TRBD1. The sequence was collected from an adult with an advanced solid tumor such as melanoma, head and neck, liver or kidney cancer. The CDR3 spells CASSPGAGTGVYNEQFF. CDR3 nucleotides: TGCGCCAGCAGCCCCGGGGCCGGGACAGGGGTCTACAATGAGCAGTTCTTC.